Listed below are T cell receptor beta chains from one sample, sequenced in a study of T-cell reconstitution after alpha-beta-depleted transplantation in children. TCRdb recomputed calls from the PCR reads with MiXCR, one row per CDR3 protein. The sample has around 31,000 distinct CDR3 sequences; 6.4% are singletons. The starting material was peripheral blood, obtained 60 days after TCRalphabeta/CD19-depleted stem cell transplant. These receptors were taken from a child less than two years old who had a stem cell transplant for acute myeloid leukemia, so the T cells may come from the graft donor. Each CDR3 is given with its conserved first and last residue. A D gene is named only where the DNA matches it firmly.

d_call	v_call	j_call	cdr3_aa
-	TRBV9	TRBJ2-5	CASSVGRQETQYF
TRBD1	TRBV25-1	TRBJ2-2	CASRQGAAGELFF
-	TRBV28	TRBJ1-2	CASSLMGVASYTF
-	TRBV6-5	TRBJ2-1	CASSYSAGRTYNEQFF
-	TRBV7-9	TRBJ2-7	CASSSPRSAYEQYF
-	TRBV15	TRBJ1-5	CATSRDPGFHSNQPQHF
-	TRBV6-5	TRBJ1-4	CASSLAGGLGEKLFF
-	TRBV28	TRBJ1-4	CASSPSVATNEKLFF
-	TRBV4-3	TRBJ2-5	CASSQFDSRETQYF
-	TRBV18	TRBJ2-2	CASSPPGAEPQSQLIGELFF
-	TRBV6-5	TRBJ1-2	CASSYVSQGNGYTF
-	TRBV11-2	TRBJ2-1	CASSTHGLYNEQFF
-	TRBV5-1	TRBJ2-1	CASSLESYNEQFF
TRBD2	TRBV25-1	TRBJ2-7	CASSEEGGPYEQYF
TRBD1	TRBV4-3	TRBJ2-7	CASSQDFRTGDYEQYF
-	TRBV7-2	TRBJ1-2	CASSSGGVYYGYTF
TRBD1	TRBV25-1	TRBJ1-1	CASVGPGQGMNTEAFF
TRBD1	TRBV6-2/TRBV6-3	TRBJ1-1	CASSYRRDRNTEAFF
-	TRBV7-2	TRBJ2-5	CASSLARWETQYF
-	TRBV20-1	TRBJ2-3	CSADKTDTQYF
-	TRBV7-9	TRBJ2-5	CASIRLVGKTQYF
TRBD2	TRBV27	TRBJ2-1	CASSSAGSYNEQFF
-	TRBV12-3/TRBV12-4	TRBJ2-2	CAFCLVRGKVNTGELFF
-	TRBV7-9	TRBJ2-2	CASRAPGELFF
-	TRBV11-2	TRBJ1-2	CASSLGSGGGQGYTF
-	TRBV7-9	TRBJ1-5	CASSGGGAQHF
-	TRBV12-3/TRBV12-4	TRBJ2-7	CASSFIGGKRSYEQYF
-	TRBV23-1	TRBJ2-4	CASSQKSLTPLAKNIQYF
-	TRBV27	TRBJ1-6	CASSLGFGSRSPLHF
-	TRBV7-2	TRBJ2-6	CASSFKTKGSGANVLTF
-	TRBV12-3/TRBV12-4	TRBJ2-7	CASSFGYEQYF
-	TRBV7-9	TRBJ1-5	CASSNSTGYQPQHF
-	TRBV7-2	TRBJ1-1	CASSWDWQVNTEAFF
-	TRBV19	TRBJ2-5	CASSKRDQETQYF
-	TRBV5-1	TRBJ1-2	CASSLNSLYGYTF
TRBD1	TRBV20-1	TRBJ2-7	CSARTDRAVYEQYF
-	TRBV6-5	TRBJ2-7	CASSYFRAASSYEQYF
TRBD1	TRBV12-3/TRBV12-4	TRBJ1-1	CASSNRDRGPGTEAFF
TRBD2	TRBV4-2	TRBJ2-7	CASSGLAGYEQYF
TRBD1	TRBV4-3	TRBJ2-5	CASSQDPTGEETQYF
-	TRBV9	TRBJ2-5	CASSPPGSLGTQYF
-	TRBV4-3	TRBJ2-2	CASSQDRGISSTGELFF
-	TRBV28	TRBJ2-3	CASRQKLSTDTQYF
-	TRBV12-3/TRBV12-4	TRBJ2-2	CATHVGYGGELFF
-	TRBV9	TRBJ1-2	CASSVGFNYGYTF
TRBD1	TRBV7-9	TRBJ2-3	CASSPRDRSRDTQYF
TRBD1	TRBV29-1	TRBJ1-2	CSVEGGTARDGYTF